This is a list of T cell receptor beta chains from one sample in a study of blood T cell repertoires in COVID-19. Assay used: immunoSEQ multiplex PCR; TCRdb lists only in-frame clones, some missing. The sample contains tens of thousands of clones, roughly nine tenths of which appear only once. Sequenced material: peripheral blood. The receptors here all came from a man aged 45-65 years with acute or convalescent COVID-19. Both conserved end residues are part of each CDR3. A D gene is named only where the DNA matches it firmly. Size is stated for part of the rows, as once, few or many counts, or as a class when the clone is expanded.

TGCGCCAGCAGTCAATTCAGGACCGGACACTCACCGTTTAGCAATCAGCCCCAGCATTTT CASSQFRTGHSPFSNQPQHF . . TRBJ1-5 TRBV23-1
TGTGCCAGCAGCCCAAGGGGCGGGGCAGATACGCAGTATTTT CASSPRGGADTQYF . . TRBJ2-3 TRBV7-3
TGTGCCAGCAGCTTATTCTCGATGGACAGGGGGGGCGAAAAACTGTTTTTT CASSLFSMDRGGEKLFF TRBD1 once TRBJ1-4 TRBV7-9
TGTGCCAGCCGACCGACAGGGGCGCAAGGGGCAGATACGCAGTATTTT CASRPTGAQGADTQYF TRBD1 . TRBJ2-3 TRBV5-4
TGTGCCAGCAGCTCTACCGGGGGGCAGAACACTGAAGCTTTCTTT CASSSTGGQNTEAFF . . TRBJ1-1 TRBV5-5
TGTGCCAGCAGTTTATATACCGGGCTAGCGGGGTTATACAATGAGCAGTTCTTC CASSLYTGLAGLYNEQFF TRBD2 . TRBJ2-1 TRBV28
TGTGCCAGCAAGGGACAGGGGGCGCCTCGGTATGGCTACACCTTC CASKGQGAPRYGYTF TRBD1 . TRBJ1-2 TRBV19
TGTGCCAGCAGTTCCCGCAGGGCGCCGGATGAAAAACTGTTTTTT CASSSRRAPDEKLFF . once TRBJ1-4 TRBV28
TGTGCCAGCAGCCTAGGGACTCGTGAGCAGTTCTTC CASSLGTREQFF . . TRBJ2-1 TRBV5-5
TGTGCCAGCAGCTTATATTCCTCTATCGGGGAGCTGTTTTTT CASSLYSSIGELFF . . TRBJ2-2 TRBV7-2
TGTGCCAGCAGTCGTTGGACTAGCGGGACTAGCACAGATACGCAGTATTTT CASSRWTSGTSTDTQYF TRBD2 . TRBJ2-3 TRBV2
TGCAGTGCTAGTCTGAGAGACTACGAGCAGTACTTC CSASLRDYEQYF . . TRBJ2-7 TRBV20-1
TGTGCCAGCAGTGAAGTAATGGGAAACACCATATATTTT CASSEVMGNTIYF . . TRBJ1-3 TRBV6-1
TGTGCCAGTAGCCGCGGGGACAGGGGGAATTTGAACACTGAAGCTTTCTTT CASSRGDRGNLNTEAFF TRBD1 . TRBJ1-1 TRBV19
TGTGCCAGCAGCCGGCACACGGACAGAACTGGTGGCTACACCTTC CASSRHTDRTGGYTF . few TRBJ1-2 TRBV7-9
TGCGCCAGCAGTGCACACTCGGGAGGGCAGGGGGAGACCCAGTACTTC CASSAHSGGQGETQYF TRBD2 once TRBJ2-5 TRBV10-2
TGTGCCAGCAGCCAAGAGGGGGACAGGGAGGACTTC CASSQEGDREDF TRBD1 . TRBJ2-4 TRBV3-1/TRBV3-2
TGCGCCAGCAGCCCGGGACAGGTGTTCACTGAAGCTTTCTTT CASSPGQVFTEAFF TRBD1 few TRBJ1-1 TRBV4-1
TGTGCCAGCTCACCCGGGACAGGGGAGACCCAGTACTTC CASSPGTGETQYF TRBD1 . TRBJ2-5 TRBV18
TGTGCCAGCACCCCCGGACAGGTCGATGGCTACACCTTC CASTPGQVDGYTF TRBD1 . TRBJ1-2 TRBV6-2/TRBV6-3
TGTGCCAGCAGCGGATACCGCGGCCGGGACAGCTACTACGAGCAGTACTTC CASSGYRGRDSYYEQYF TRBD1 . TRBJ2-7 TRBV5-6
TGCGCCAGCAGCCAAGCCAAGGGGGCAAACTATGGCTACACCTTC CASSQAKGANYGYTF TRBD1 . TRBJ1-2 TRBV4-1
TGTGCCAGCAGAACGGGAGTTTCCTACAATGAGCAGTTCTTC CASRTGVSYNEQFF . . TRBJ2-1 TRBV6-5
TGTGCCAGCAGCCAGGACAGGGGGCAAGAGACCCAGTACTTC CASSQDRGQETQYF TRBD1 . TRBJ2-5 TRBV14
TGTGCCACCAGCAGAGTGAGCGGGAGGCTTGGTGAGCAGTTCTTC CATSRVSGRLGEQFF TRBD2 . TRBJ2-1 TRBV15
TGTGCCAGCAGCGTAGATCACGGTAACTATGGCTACACCTTC CASSVDHGNYGYTF . . TRBJ1-2 TRBV9
TGTGCCAGCAGTTTCGATCAGCCCCAGCATTTT CASSFDQPQHF . . TRBJ1-5 TRBV28
TGTGCCAGCAGGGCTACAGCGAACACTGAAGCTTTCTTT CASRATANTEAFF . . TRBJ1-1 TRBV12-3/TRBV12-4
TGTGCCAGCAGCCAAGTAAAATTACTTGGAGGAACCGGGGAGCTGTTTTTT CASSQVKLLGGTGELFF . . TRBJ2-2 TRBV4-2
TGTGCCAGCAAGCCTTCCGGGACTGCGGGAGAGCAGTACTTC CASKPSGTAGEQYF . . TRBJ2-7 TRBV6-5
TGCGCCAGCAGCTTGGGGGCAGGGGGCTTGCGTAGCGGCGGCTACACCTTC CASSLGAGGLRSGGYTF TRBD1 . TRBJ1-2 TRBV5-1
TGTGCCAGCAGCTTAGGTGCGATTAGCCAAGAGACCCAGTACTTC CASSLGAISQETQYF . . TRBJ2-5 TRBV7-8
TGTGCCAGCAGCGTATACCAGGGAGGTCAGCCCCAGCATTTT CASSVYQGGQPQHF . . TRBJ1-5 TRBV9
TGTGCCAGCAGCTTCCCGGGACAGGGCTATGGCTACACCTTC CASSFPGQGYGYTF TRBD1 . TRBJ1-2 TRBV7-9
TGTGCCAGCGGTTTGGGGAGCCCTAATCAGCCCCAGCATTTT CASGLGSPNQPQHF . . TRBJ1-5 TRBV2
TGTGCCAGCACCCGGGGGGGGGACGCCTGGGAGACCCAGTACTTC CASTRGGDAWETQYF TRBD2 . TRBJ2-5 TRBV25-1
TGTGCCAGCAGTTTCTCGGACAGGGAGAACACTGAAGCTTTCTTT CASSFSDRENTEAFF TRBD1 . TRBJ1-1 TRBV27
TGCAGCGTTGTCCGTTTAGGGACTAGCGGGGGGACAGGGAATACGCAGTATTTT CSVVRLGTSGGTGNTQYF TRBD2 . TRBJ2-3 TRBV29-1
TGCGCCAGCAGCCAAGAAGGTCAGGGGAGCTCGAACACCGGGGAGCTGTTTTTT CASSQEGQGSSNTGELFF . . TRBJ2-2 TRBV4-3
TGTGCCAGCAGTTACTCGACACAGCCCCAGCATTTT CASSYSTQPQHF . few TRBJ1-5 TRBV6-2/TRBV6-3
TGCGCCAGGCCCGACCAGGACAGGGGATCCTATGGCTACACCTTC CARPDQDRGSYGYTF TRBD1 . TRBJ1-2 TRBV10-1
TGTGCCAGCAGTTCCGCCGGGACAGGGTACACTGAAGCTTTCTTT CASSSAGTGYTEAFF TRBD1 . TRBJ1-1 TRBV28